This passage covers 31 T cell receptor beta chains from one sample sequenced in a study of cytomegalovirus exposure and HLA in healthy donors. In the PCR, 60 Vbeta and 13 Jbeta primers were used. Measured with immunoSEQ multiplex PCR; TCRdb has only the in-frame clones, and not every one. This repertoire shows over 150,000 clones, 80% found once; its top ten account for around 7.3%. Sequencing was carried out using PBMCs. The receptors were sampled from a man aged 25 to 45 in good health and CMV-seropositive.

The chain carries TRBV9 and TRBJ2-1; D uncertain. This CDR3 has 16 residues. The germline V gene has CDR1 SGDLS and CDR2 YYNGEE. V lost 0 bases, J lost 0 bases, and 10 bases lay in between. Here the CDR3 reads CASSVDPRSSYNEQFF. CDR3 nucleotide sequence: TGTGCCAGCAGCGTAGATCCGAGGAGCTCCTACAATGAGCAGTTCTTC. The full variable domain, its missing parts supplied by reference TRBV9 and TRBJ2-1, is DSGVTQTPKHLITATGQRVTLRCSPRSGDLSVYWYQQSLDQGLQFLIQYYNGEERAKGNILERFSAQQFPDLHSELNLSSLELGDSALYFCASSVDPRSSYNEQFFGPGTRLTVL.

This chain uses TRBV2 with TRBJ1-1; a possible D gene is TRBD1 (6 bases). V was cut by 6 bases and J by 1 base, with 21 bases left in between. The CDR3 loop spans 17 amino acids. Germline CDR1 and CDR2: SNHLY and FYNNEI. The DNA for the CDR3 is TGTGCCAGCAGCCCTGAATGGGGTAGGACAGAGAACACTGAAGCTTTCTTT. Translated, it gives CASSPEWGRTENTEAFF.

The V call is TRBV18, the J call TRBJ1-1, with D tentatively TRBD1 (6 bases). Per germline, CDR1 KGHSH and CDR2 LQKENI. Between the trimmed V and J ends, which lost 10 bases and 1 base, there was a span of 13 bases. The CDR3 is made up of 13 amino acids. CDR3: CATSRQENTEAFF. CDR3 bases: TGTGCCACCAGTAGACAGGAGAACACTGAAGCTTTCTTT.

This clone is a singleton in its sample. This chain links TRBV9 with TRBJ2-1, with 8 nucleotides matching TRBD2. CDR3 length equals 14 residues. The junction had 6 bases not matched to a gene; V was cut back by 2 bases and J by 8 bases. Germline CDR1 is SGDLS and CDR2 is YYNGEE. The DNA for the CDR3 is TGTGCCAGCAGCGTTAGCGGGGTATGGGATGAGCAGTTCTTC. This gives the protein CASSVSGVWDEQFF.

This clone came up once. This chain connects TRBV5-1 to TRBJ2-7; 7 nucleotides agree with TRBD1. V lost 3 bases to trimming and J lost 7 bases; unmatched junction nucleotides: 10. The CDR3 runs to 14 residues. The V gene's germline CDR1 is SGHRS and CDR2 YFSETQ. In DNA form, the CDR3 reads TGCGCCAGCAGCTACAGGATGACAGGGAGTGAGCAGTACTTC. This codes for CASSYRMTGSEQYF.

In its sample, this clone was seen a few times. The chain has TRBV5-1 and TRBJ2-1; 8 bases line up with TRBD1. The CDR3 is 14 residues long. The ends lost 2 bases at V and 5 bases at J; junction bases unmatched: 3. In germline, CDR1 is SGHRS, CDR2 YFSETQ. The CDR3 protein is CASSFGDRHNEQFF. In DNA form, the CDR3 reads TGCGCCAGCAGCTTTGGGGACAGGCACAATGAGCAGTTCTTC.

This clone showed up just a few times. The chain couples TRBV4-3 to TRBJ1-1; TRBD1 aligns across 7 bases. Unmatched junction bases numbered 18, after V lost 4 bases and J lost 4 bases. This CDR3 contains 18 residues. Germline CDR1 reads LGHNA; CDR2 reads YSLEER. The CDR3 loop reads CASSRSDRAHELGTEAFF. CDR3 nucleotides: TGCGCCAGCAGCCGATCAGACAGGGCTCATGAATTAGGCACTGAAGCTTTCTTT.

The CDR3 region has the DNA TGTGCCAGCAGTGTCAGGATTCAAGAGACCCAGTACTTC. Translation gives CASSVRIQETQYF. This sequence joins TRBV6-1 and TRBJ2-5; unclear D gene. V was trimmed by 4 bases and J by 2 bases, leaving 8 bases between them. CDR1 is MNHNS, CDR2 SASEGT, per germline. This CDR3 comprises 13 residues.

This clone was seen just once. This chain joins TRBV4-2 and TRBJ2-2; no reliable D call. Looked up from germline, CDR1 is LGHNA and CDR2 is YNFKEQ. Trimming pared 4 bases from V and 6 bases from J, leaving 6 bases between. The CDR3 runs to 12 residues. The CDR3 region is CASSPLAGELFF. The CDR3 bases are TGTGCCAGCAGCCCCCTCGCCGGGGAGCTGTTTTTT.

The chain joins TRBV11-3 to TRBJ2-3; 8 bases are shared with TRBD2. Per the germline V gene, CDR1 is SGHNT and CDR2 is YENEEA. The CDR3 spans 15 residues. The J segment lost 3 bases and the V segment lost 0 bases, leaving 2 bases of the junction unmatched. The CDR3 nucleotides read TGTGCCAGCAGCTTAGACGGGACTAGGACAGATACGCAGTATTTT. Protein sequence: CASSLDGTRTDTQYF.

V is TRBV9 and J is TRBJ2-1, with 9 positions matching TRBD2. Germline loops: CDR1 SGDLS, CDR2 YYNGEE. With V trimmed by 0 bases and J by 4 bases, 5 bases remained unmatched. The CDR3 length is 16 residues. CDR3 in amino acids: CASSVGASGVYNEQFF. CDR3 DNA sequence: TGTGCCAGCAGCGTAGGTGCTAGCGGGGTTTACAATGAGCAGTTCTTC.

This clone has only one observation. The V gene is TRBV19, the J gene TRBJ1-5; 7 bases fit TRBD1. The CDR3 is made up of 13 amino acids. V was clipped by 8 bases and J by 7 bases; unmatched bases: 8. From germline, CDR1 is LNHDA and CDR2 SQIVND (reference sequence). The CDR3 sequence: CASGSRGSQPQHF. The CDR3 nucleotides read TGTGCCAGTGGGTCCAGGGGGAGCCAGCCCCAGCATTTT.

This chain uses TRBV5-4 with TRBJ1-2, with 7 bases identical to TRBD1. J was trimmed by 3 bases and V by 0 bases; bases with no gene match: 8. The CDR3 spans 16 residues. Per the germline V gene, CDR1 is SGHNT and CDR2 is YYREEE (reference sequence). This CDR3 is CASSLEKGAQDYGYTF. The DNA for the CDR3 is TGTGCCAGCAGCTTGGAGAAGGGGGCGCAGGACTATGGCTACACCTTC.

Only one count was recorded for this clone. V is TRBV6-1 and J is TRBJ1-2; 10 bases line up with TRBD1. The CDR3 contains 15 residues. V lost 2 bases to trimming and J lost 6 bases; unmatched junction nucleotides: 6. Per the germline V gene, CDR1 is MNHNS and CDR2 is SASEGT. The DNA for the CDR3 is TGTGCCAGCAGTGAAATGAGACAGGGGGCTGATGGCTACACCTTC. It translates to CASSEMRQGADGYTF.

The chain recombines TRBV4-1 with TRBJ1-6; TRBD1 might be the D (6 bases). This CDR3 has 17 amino acids. V lost 2 bases and J lost 6, with 17 bases in between. Germline V lookup: CDR1 MGHRA, CDR2 YSYEKL. CDR3 sequence (DNA): TGCGCCAGCAGCCAAATAACCACAGGGACCTTTAATTCACCCCTCCACTTT. Its translation: CASSQITTGTFNSPLHF.

This chain links TRBV7-9 with TRBJ1-2; D is unclear. Trimming stripped 2 bases from V and 4 bases from J, with 8 bases between. Germline V gives CDR1 SEHNR, CDR2 FQNEAQ (reference sequence). The CDR3 loop spans 13 amino acids. The CDR3 sequence: CASSLPGIYGYTF. CDR3 nucleotide sequence: TGTGCCAGCAGCTTACCGGGGATCTATGGCTACACCTTC.

This chain links TRBV5-8 with TRBJ2-7, with TRBD1 as a possible D gene (6 bases). Looked up from germline, CDR1 is SGHTS and CDR2 is YDEGEE. Deletions cut 0 bases from V and 5 bases from J, with 9 bases between. The CDR3 has 13 residues. DNA for the CDR3: TGTGCCAGCAGCTTGGGCAGGGGAGACGAGCAGTACTTC. This encodes CASSLGRGDEQYF.

The V gene is TRBV28, the J gene TRBJ2-7, with D tentatively TRBD2 (7 bases). The germline V gene encodes CDR1 MDHEN and CDR2 SYDVKM. This CDR3 spans 13 amino acids. Trimming stripped 5 bases from V and 4 bases from J, with 12 bases between. The chain's CDR3 is CASSEGGGYEQYF. The CDR3 DNA reads TGTGCCAGCAGTGAGGGAGGGGGATACGAGCAGTACTTC. Looking up the rest from reference TRBV28 and TRBJ2-7 gives the full variable domain: DVKVTQSSRYLVKRTGEKVFLECVQDMDHENMFWYRQDPGLGLRLIYFSYDVKMKEKGDIPEGYSVSREKKERFSLILESASTNQTSMYLCASSEGGGYEQYFGPGTRLTVT.

As DNA, the CDR3 is TGTGCCAGCAGCTCGCAAGCGGGACTCGACAATGAGCAGTTCTTC. Amino acid sequence: CASSSQAGLDNEQFF. The rearrangement uses TRBV7-3 and TRBJ2-1, with 7 positions matching TRBD2. The junction had 8 bases not matched to a gene; V was cut back by 4 bases and J by 5 bases. Germline V gives CDR1 SGHTA, CDR2 FQGTGA. This CDR3 comprises 15 residues.

The rearrangement uses TRBV6-5 and TRBJ2-1; 9 nucleotides agree with TRBD2. Germline V gives CDR1 MNHEY, CDR2 SVGAGI. Germline trimming cut 8 bases from V and 5 bases from J; bases unmatched to any gene: 10. The CDR3 totals 15 residues. The CDR3 region is CASEGREGRDNEQFF. CDR3 bases: TGTGCCAGCGAGGGGCGGGAGGGCCGCGACAATGAGCAGTTCTTC.

The chain joins TRBV9 to TRBJ2-7; D may be TRBD1 (7 bases). The CDR3 has 15 residues. Trimming shortened V by 4 bases and J by 0 bases, and 14 bases separated the two germline ends. Germline V CDR1 and CDR2: SGDLS, YYNGEE. The chain's CDR3 is CASSPGGLLSYEQYF. As DNA, the CDR3 is TGTGCCAGCAGCCCAGGGGGGCTCCTCTCCTACGAGCAGTACTTC.

The genes are TRBV5-1 and TRBJ2-1; 15 bases fit TRBD2. There are 18 residues in the CDR3. The junction had 8 bases not matched to a gene; V was cut back by 5 bases and J by 2 bases. Germline V gene sequence: CDR1 SGHRS, CDR2 YFSETQ. The CDR3, as DNA: TGCGCCAGCAGGATCGGGACTAGCGGGGGGCCCGCCTACAATGAGCAGTTCTTC. It is translated as CASRIGTSGGPAYNEQFF. The complete variable domain, with remaining parts taken from reference TRBV5-1 and TRBJ2-1, reads KAGVTQTPRYLIKTRGQQVTLSCSPISGHRSVSWYQQTPGQGLQFLFEYFSETQRNKGNFPGRFSGRQFSNSRSEMNVSTLELGDSALYLCASRIGTSGGPAYNEQFFGPGTRLTVL.

The gene calls are TRBV6-1 and TRBJ1-2, with D perhaps TRBD1 (5 bases). The CDR3 is 15 residues long. Trimming pared 6 bases from V and 1 base from J, leaving 15 bases between. Germline lookup yields CDR1 MNHNS and CDR2 SASEGT. The chain's CDR3 is CASSLGQSHNYGYTF. The CDR3 nucleotides read TGTGCCAGCAGCCTCGGACAATCTCATAACTATGGCTACACCTTC.

This chain joins TRBV2 and TRBJ1-3; 8 nucleotides match TRBD1. This CDR3 contains 15 residues. Trimming cost V 6 bases and J 6 bases; bases outside gene matches: 10. Germline lookup yields CDR1 SNHLY and CDR2 FYNNEI. The CDR3 bases are TGTGCCAGCAGGTCCGACAGGGGTAGGGAAAACACCATATATTTT. This translates into CASRSDRGRENTIYF.

The chain uses TRBV5-1 and TRBJ2-1, with a tentative D call TRBD2 (5 bases). CDR1 SGHRS and CDR2 YFSETQ come from the germline V gene. V was pared by 1 base and J by 0 bases, with 23 bases between. This CDR3 comprises 20 residues. CDR3 sequence: CASSLSFPGSSLSSYNEQFF. Written as DNA, the CDR3 is TGCGCCAGCAGCTTGTCTTTCCCAGGTTCTAGCCTCAGCTCCTACAATGAGCAGTTCTTC. Filled out from reference TRBV5-1 and TRBJ2-1, the complete variable domain reads KAGVTQTPRYLIKTRGQQVTLSCSPISGHRSVSWYQQTPGQGLQFLFEYFSETQRNKGNFPGRFSGRQFSNSRSEMNVSTLELGDSALYLCASSLSFPGSSLSSYNEQFFGPGTRLTVL.

The chain employs TRBV27 and TRBJ2-3; 12 bases align to TRBD2. Unmatched junction bases numbered 7, after V lost 6 bases and J lost 0 bases. CDR1 is MNHEY and CDR2 is SMNVEV in the germline V gene (reference sequence). The CDR3 loop spans 17 amino acids. The CDR3 reads CASSSWTSGTSTDTQYF. CDR3 in DNA: TGTGCCAGCAGCTCCTGGACTAGCGGGACCAGCACAGATACGCAGTATTTT.

The gene calls are TRBV7-2 and TRBJ1-2, with 11 bases aligning to TRBD1. The junction had 8 bases not matched to a gene; V was cut back by 4 bases and J by 1 base. The germline V gene has CDR1 SGHTA and CDR2 FQGNSA. There are 17 residues in the CDR3. CDR3 sequence reads: CASSSSRDRGFNYGYTF. CDR3 coding DNA: TGTGCCAGCAGCTCGAGCCGGGACAGGGGGTTTAACTATGGCTACACCTTC.

This clone showed up just once. The chain couples TRBV9 to TRBJ1-2; 7 bases line up with TRBD1. There are 17 residues in the CDR3. Germline V gene sequence: CDR1 SGDLS, CDR2 YYNGEE. The ends lost 0 bases at V and 2 bases at J; junction bases unmatched: 10. CDR3 protein: CASSVDSGQRVNYGYTF. CDR3 DNA sequence: TGTGCCAGCAGCGTAGACTCGGGACAGAGAGTAAACTATGGCTACACCTTC.

This clone was detected a few times. CDR3 DNA: TGTGCCAGCAGCTTTCAATCCTACGAGCAGTACTTC. Residues: CASSFQSYEQYF. The chain combines TRBV11-2 with TRBJ2-7, with D unclear. The germline V and J ends were trimmed by 3 bases and 1 base, with 4 bases remaining between them. Germline assignment: CDR1 SGHAT and CDR2 FQNNGV. The CDR3 is 12 residues long.

This clone was counted a few times. This chain uses TRBV2 with TRBJ1-2; tentatively, D is TRBD1 (6 bases). The CDR3 spans 14 residues. V lost 8 bases to trimming and J lost 0 bases, with 13 bases between them. Germline loops: CDR1 SNHLY, CDR2 FYNNEI. The CDR3 nucleotides read TGTGCCAGCGTAGGACAGACCGCTAACTATGGCTACACCTTC. It encodes CASVGQTANYGYTF.

This clone was seen just once. The V gene is TRBV5-1, the J gene TRBJ2-5; 12 positions agree with TRBD1. Trimming at V came to 7 bases and at J to 5 bases, leaving 9 bases not matched to a gene. Germline lookup yields CDR1 SGHRS and CDR2 YFSETQ. The CDR3 is 15 amino acids. The CDR3 DNA reads TGCGCCAGCGGGCCCGGGACAGGGGGCTTGGAGACCCAGTACTTC. Translation: CASGPGTGGLETQYF.